This T cell receptor beta chain was captured in a study of blood T cell repertoires in COVID-19. This CDR3 has 14 residues. The V gene's germline CDR1 is MDHEN and CDR2 SYDVKM. With 7 bases removed from V and 12 bases from J, the gap between germline ends came to 22 bases. TCRdb keeps only in-frame clones here, not all; method: immunoSEQ multiplex PCR. The sample yields around 80,000 clones, approximately 80% seen once. Sequenced: peripheral blood. The clonotype comes from a man aged 50 to 60 with COVID-19, enrolled during active disease. This chain links TRBV28 with TRBJ2-1; TRBD2 is a possible D gene (6 bases). CDR3 sequence (DNA): TGTGCCAGCACCCCCGCAGGCAGGGCGGGATGGCAGTTCTTC. It yields the protein CASTPAGRAGWQFF.